A selection of T cell receptor beta chains follows, all from one sample in a study of T cell responses to AZD1222 COVID-19 vaccine. TCRdb's table, derived via immunoSEQ multiplex PCR, lists solely in-frame clones and lacks some. The table shows 95,000 to 150,000 clones, with more than 65% occurring only once. Sequencing used peripheral blood, obtained 28 days after the second AZD1222 dose. The receptors stem from an adult who received the AZD1222 COVID-19 vaccine. CDR3s include the opening cysteine and the closing phenylalanine or tryptophan. Fields, in order: D gene, V gene, J gene, CDR3 protein, CDR3 DNA. The D gene is left open where the match is weak.

D: .; V: TRBV6-5; J: TRBJ2-7; CDR3: CASSYGSGGTYEQYF; DNA: TGTGCCAGCAGTTACGGGTCCGGCGGAACATACGAGCAGTACTTC
D: .; V: TRBV28; J: TRBJ1-1; CDR3: CASSSAQAFF; DNA: TGTGCCAGCAGTTCCGCCCAAGCTTTCTTT
D: TRBD2; V: TRBV4-3; J: TRBJ2-7; CDR3: CASSQGSGGHSSYEQYF; DNA: TGCGCCAGCAGCCAGGGTAGCGGGGGCCATAGCTCCTACGAGCAGTACTTC
D: .; V: TRBV7-2; J: TRBJ1-6; CDR3: CASSPGQTNSPLHF; DNA: TGTGCCAGCAGCCCCGGACAGACGAATTCACCCCTCCACTTT
D: TRBD1; V: TRBV7-9; J: TRBJ1-6; CDR3: CASSPTGGNSPLHF; DNA: TGTGCCAGCAGTCCTACAGGGGGCAATTCACCCCTCCACTTT
D: TRBD1; V: TRBV6-6; J: TRBJ2-7; CDR3: CASSNGQGHYEQYF; DNA: TGTGCCAGCAGTAATGGACAGGGTCACTACGAGCAGTACTTC
D: TRBD1; V: TRBV6-5; J: TRBJ1-1; CDR3: CASSYSRQGRTEAFF; DNA: TGTGCCAGCAGTTACTCGAGACAGGGGAGGACTGAAGCTTTCTTT
D: .; V: TRBV14; J: TRBJ1-2; CDR3: CASSQAGTIWYGYTF; DNA: TGTGCCAGCAGCCAAGCCGGGACAATATGGTATGGCTACACCTTC
D: TRBD1; V: TRBV4-3; J: TRBJ1-1; CDR3: CASSHGAGTENTEAFF; DNA: TGCGCCAGCAGCCACGGGGCCGGGACAGAAAACACTGAAGCTTTCTTT
D: TRBD1; V: TRBV7-2; J: TRBJ1-5; CDR3: CASSFTGTGFNQPQHF; DNA: TGTGCCAGCAGCTTCACCGGGACAGGGTTCAATCAGCCCCAGCATTTT
D: .; V: TRBV5-1; J: TRBJ1-2; CDR3: CASSPGRGDYGYTF; DNA: TGCGCCAGCAGCCCCGGGAGGGGAGACTATGGCTACACCTTC
D: .; V: TRBV6-4; J: TRBJ1-1; CDR3: CASSDSAVTSLKVFF; DNA: TGTGCCAGCAGTGACAGTGCTGTCACTTCACTGAAGGTTTTCTTT
D: .; V: TRBV5-4; J: TRBJ1-6; CDR3: CASSRGGATSPLHF; DNA: TGTGCCAGCAGCCGCGGGGGCGCTACTTCACCCCTCCACTTT
D: .; V: TRBV28; J: TRBJ1-1; CDR3: CASRKVAVVRNTEAFF; DNA: TGTGCCAGCAGGAAGGTGGCGGTTGTTCGGAACACTGAAGCTTTCTTT
D: .; V: TRBV7-9; J: TRBJ2-5; CDR3: CASSLSRPNETQYF; DNA: TGTGCCAGCAGCTTAAGTCGGCCCAATGAGACCCAGTACTTC